The 29 T cell receptor beta chains in this list originate from one sample, sequenced in a study of blood T cell repertoires in COVID-19. Produced via immunoSEQ multiplex PCR; TCRdb's table is partial and in-frame only. The table records tens of thousands of clones, around 90% of them present only once. What was sequenced was peripheral blood. These receptors all come from a man aged 60-69 years with acute or convalescent COVID-19.

The rearrangement links TRBV14 to TRBJ1-6; 7 bases are a match to TRBD1. This CDR3 is 14 amino acids long. Per germline, CDR1 SGHDN and CDR2 FVKESK. The junction had 6 bases not matched to a gene; V was cut back by 5 bases and J by 8 bases. The CDR3 reads CASSDGDSYSPLHF. CDR3 coding DNA: TGTGCCAGCAGCGACGGGGACAGTTATTCACCCCTCCACTTT.

This sequence joins TRBV30 and TRBJ2-3; 8 positions match TRBD2. Per the germline V gene, CDR1 is GTSNPN and CDR2 is SVGIG (reference sequence). V shed 3 bases and J 2 bases; nucleotides not matched to a gene: 4. This CDR3 spans 14 amino acids. The CDR3 DNA is TGTGCCTGGAGCGAGGGACTAGTCACAGATACGCAGTATTTT. Amino acids: CAWSEGLVTDTQYF.

The chain links TRBV9 to TRBJ1-2; D is uncertain. Germline V gene data show CDR1 as SGDLS and CDR2 as YYNGEE. Between the trimmed V and J ends, which lost 2 bases and 0 bases, there was a span of 14 bases. The CDR3 loop spans 16 amino acids. CDR3 nucleotide sequence: TGTGCCAGCAGCGTGTCCGGCGGGTTAGCTAACTATGGCTACACCTTC. As protein: CASSVSGGLANYGYTF.

The chain recombines TRBV28 with TRBJ2-1; TRBD1 is a possible D gene (6 bases). V was pared by 11 bases and J by 6 bases, with 14 bases between. Per germline, CDR1 MDHEN and CDR2 SYDVKM. The CDR3 totals 12 residues. The CDR3 nucleotides read TGTGCCTCCCACGGGACAAGCAATGAGCAGTTCTTC. Protein sequence: CASHGTSNEQFF.

This chain links TRBV5-1 with TRBJ1-2, with 7 bases lining up with TRBD1. This CDR3 has 15 residues. Losses at the gene ends were 2 bases for V and 2 bases for J; bases not matched to a gene: 6. CDR1 and CDR2 from the germline V gene are SGHRS and YFSETQ. The CDR3 reads CASSLTGAENYGYTF. In DNA form, the CDR3 reads TGCGCCAGCAGCTTAACAGGGGCTGAAAACTATGGCTACACCTTC.

The chain couples TRBV5-1 to TRBJ2-2; D might be TRBD1 (5 bases). The germline V and J ends were trimmed by 1 base and 1 base, with 11 bases remaining between them. The CDR3 is made up of 16 amino acids. Germline CDR1 and CDR2: SGHRS and YFSETQ. The CDR3 here is CASSLLGVGNTGELFF. The CDR3 region has the DNA TGCGCCAGCAGCTTGTTAGGGGTGGGGAACACCGGGGAGCTGTTTTTT.

Comment on this clone: The junction departs from germline at one end; a sequencing error may be responsible. The chain combines TRBV18 with TRBJ1-1; perhaps TRBD1 as D (5 bases). CDR3 length: 12 amino acids. The germline V gene encodes CDR1 KGHSH and CDR2 LQKENI. The CDR3, as DNA: TGTGCCAGCTCACCACTGGGGACTGGCTTCATCTTT. This encodes CASSPLGTGFIF.

DNA of the CDR3: TGTGCCAGCAGTTTTAGATCCGGTGGTGAAGCTTTCTTT. This sequence encodes CASSFRSGGEAFF. The V call is TRBV27, the J call TRBJ1-1; no reliable D call. Germline V CDR1 and CDR2: MNHEY, SMNVEV (reference sequence). V lost 3 bases, J lost 7 bases, and 12 bases lay in between. CDR3 length: 13 amino acids.

The V gene is TRBV24-1, the J gene TRBJ2-7, with TRBD1 matching 9 bases. From germline, CDR1 is KGHDR and CDR2 SFDVKD. V lost 1 base and J lost 2; bases outside the gene matches: 11. The CDR3 contains 18 residues. CDR3 sequence (DNA): TGTGCCACCAGTGATTTCGGCAAAGGGACAGGGTGGACCTACGAGCAGTACTTC. This translates into CATSDFGKGTGWTYEQYF.

The chain has TRBV27 and TRBJ2-5; 9 nucleotides match TRBD1. Losses at the gene ends were 1 base for V and 4 bases for J; bases not matched to a gene: 4. This CDR3 has 15 amino acids. The germline V gene encodes CDR1 MNHEY and CDR2 SMNVEV (reference sequence). The CDR3 DNA sequence: TGTGCCAGCAGTTTATTTGGACAGGGGTTAGAGACCCAGTACTTC. This translates into CASSLFGQGLETQYF.

The chain joins TRBV18 to TRBJ1-6; 9 bases line up with TRBD1. Germline V gene sequence: CDR1 KGHSH, CDR2 LQKENI. V was clipped by 0 bases and J by 7 bases; unmatched bases: 7. This CDR3 comprises 17 residues. This CDR3 reads CASSPPEGQGRNSPLHF. The CDR3 bases are TGTGCCAGCTCACCACCCGAGGGACAGGGACGGAATTCACCCCTCCACTTT.

This clone is deemed medium-sized. The chain combines TRBV2 with TRBJ1-5; D gene ambiguous. The CDR3 is 13 residues long. Germline loops: CDR1 SNHLY, CDR2 FYNNEI. V shed 3 bases and J shed 4 bases, with 7 bases lying between them. The CDR3 DNA reads TGTGCCAGCAGTGAGGGGAGAAATCAGCCCCAGCATTTT. It is translated as CASSEGRNQPQHF. Together with reference TRBV2 and TRBJ1-5, the CDR3 gives the full variable domain: EPEVTQTPSHQVTQMGQEVILRCVPISNHLYFYWYRQILGQKVEFLVSFYNNEISEKSEIFDDQFSVERPDGSNFTLKIRSTKLEDSAMYFCASSEGRNQPQHFGDGTRLSIL.

The CDR3 here is CASSAVGGANEKLFF. CDR3 in DNA: TGTGCCAGCAGCGCTGTAGGGGGGGCTAATGAAAAACTGTTTTTT. This sequence joins TRBV9 and TRBJ1-4; D possibly corresponds to TRBD1 (6 bases). The germline V gene has CDR1 SGDLS and CDR2 YYNGEE. The CDR3 sequence is 15 residues long. The germline V and J ends were trimmed by 3 bases and 3 bases, with 12 bases remaining between them.

The chain employs TRBV5-4 and TRBJ2-3; a weak D match, TRBD2 (5 bases). The CDR3 runs 16 residues. CDR1 and CDR2 from the germline V gene are SGHNT and YYREEE (reference sequence). Trimming took 4 bases from V and 3 from J, leaving 18 bases between them. CDR3 sequence reads: CASSLGLLKHTDTQYF. The CDR3 DNA reads TGTGCCAGCAGCCTAGGACTCTTGAAGCATACAGATACGCAGTATTTT.

This sequence joins TRBV24-1 and TRBJ2-2; D remains ambiguous. CDR1 is KGHDR and CDR2 is SFDVKD in the germline V gene. This CDR3 comprises 13 residues. Trimming stripped 4 bases from V and 3 bases from J, with 5 bases between. The CDR3 spells CATSDSHTGELFF. The CDR3 region has the DNA TGTGCCACCAGTGACAGTCACACCGGGGAGCTGTTTTTT.

The chain employs TRBV14 and TRBJ2-7; possibly TRBD2 for D (6 bases). From germline, CDR1 is SGHDN and CDR2 FVKESK. The CDR3 is made up of 17 amino acids. Trimming shortened V by 0 bases and J by 9 bases, and 24 bases separated the two germline ends. The CDR3 region has the DNA TGTGCCAGCAGCCAAGATTGGAGGGAACGGTTCCGGGTCGGGCAGTACTTC. As protein: CASSQDWRERFRVGQYF. Looking up the rest from reference TRBV14 and TRBJ2-7 gives the full variable domain: EAGVTQFPSHSVIEKGQTVTLRCDPISGHDNLYWYRRVMGKEIKFLLHFVKESKQDESGMPNNRFLAERTGGTYSTLKVQPAELEDSGVYFCASSQDWRERFRVGQYFGPGTRLTVT.

A few counts support this clone. The genes are TRBV5-1 and TRBJ1-4, with TRBD1 as a possible D gene (6 bases). This CDR3 comprises 16 residues. The V end lost 4 bases, the J end lost 0 bases, and 13 bases lay between the germline ends. From germline, CDR1 is SGHRS and CDR2 YFSETQ. CDR3 residues: CASSITGSATNEKLFF. Written as DNA, the CDR3 is TGCGCCAGCAGCATAACAGGGAGCGCAACTAATGAAAAACTGTTTTTT.

This chain connects TRBV5-1 to TRBJ2-1; D is perhaps TRBD2 (6 bases). The CDR3 runs 15 residues. CDR1 is SGHRS, CDR2 YFSETQ, per germline. Trimming shortened V by 2 bases and J by 3 bases, and 12 bases separated the two germline ends. The CDR3 DNA is TGCGCCAGCAGCTTTCTAGCGCCTGACTACAATGAGCAGTTCTTC. Its protein is CASSFLAPDYNEQFF.

This chain joins TRBV12-3 or TRBV12-4 and TRBJ1-2, with D unclear. Trimming removed 3 bases at V and 8 bases at J, with 13 bases between. The CDR3 has 13 amino acids. CDR3 loop: CASSLARGGGYTF. The CDR3 bases are TGTGCCAGCAGTTTGGCGAGAGGTGGGGGCTACACCTTC.

The rearrangement uses TRBV4-2 and TRBJ1-5; D perhaps matches TRBD1 (5 bases). V was pared by 0 bases and J by 3 bases, with 9 bases between. The germline gives CDR1 LGHNA, CDR2 YNFKEQ. The CDR3 sequence is 15 residues long. The CDR3 reads CASSQERGFNQPQHF. CDR3 DNA: TGTGCCAGCAGCCAAGAACGGGGGTTCAATCAGCCCCAGCATTTT.

The chain combines TRBV11-2 with TRBJ1-6; 8 bases match TRBD1. V trimming: 8 bases; J trimming: 6 bases; junction bases outside the gene matches: 12. The germline CDR1 and CDR2 sequences are SGHAT and FQNNGV. The CDR3 runs 16 residues. DNA for the CDR3: TGTGCCAGCTCTACCTCCCGACAGGGGTTTAATTCACCCCTCCACTTT. Translating gives CASSTSRQGFNSPLHF. The entire variable domain, with the rest obtained from reference TRBV11-2 and TRBJ1-6, is as follows: EAGVAQSPRYKIIEKRQSVAFWCNPISGHATLYWYQQILGQGPKLLIQFQNNGVVDDSQLPKDRFSAERLKGVDSTLKIQPAKLEDSAVYLCASSTSRQGFNSPLHFGNGTRLTVT.

The rearrangement links TRBV7-2 to TRBJ2-3, with D possibly matching TRBD2 (5 bases). The CDR3 consists of 15 residues. The V end was cut by 5 bases, the J end by 6 bases, with 18 bases between. Germline V gene data show CDR1 as SGHTA and CDR2 as FQGNSA. The CDR3 DNA sequence: TGTGCCAGCAGCCTTCAGCGGTCCGGGCGGGATACGCAGTATTTT. It translates to CASSLQRSGRDTQYF. The full variable domain, rest sourced from reference TRBV7-2 and TRBJ2-3, is GAGVSQSPSNKVTEKGKDVELRCDPISGHTALYWYRQSLGQGLEFLIYFQGNSAPDKSGLPSDRFSAERTGGSVSTLTIQRTQQEDSAVYLCASSLQRSGRDTQYFGPGTRLTVL.

The genes are TRBV25-1 and TRBJ1-6; no clear D gene. V was pared by 2 bases and J by 4 bases, with 12 bases between. CDR3 size: 16 residues. Germline CDR1 is MGHDK and CDR2 is SYGVNS. CDR3 DNA: TGTGCCAGCAGTGAAACTAGAACAGATTATAATTCACCCCTCCACTTT. Translation gives CASSETRTDYNSPLHF.

This chain connects TRBV19 to TRBJ2-2, with a weak D call TRBD1 (7 bases). CDR1 and CDR2 from the germline V gene are LNHDA and SQIVND (reference sequence). V shed 6 bases and J shed 4 bases, with 21 bases lying between them. CDR3 length equals 17 residues. The CDR3 here is CASSISINRGGTGELFF. The CDR3, as DNA: TGTGCCAGTAGCATCTCGATTAACAGGGGAGGCACCGGGGAGCTGTTTTTT.

The chain couples TRBV13 to TRBJ1-1, with a tentative D call TRBD1 (5 bases). The CDR3 runs to 16 residues. Trimming cost V 2 bases and J 6 bases, with 19 bases left between them. Germline V gene lookup returns CDR1 PRHDT and CDR2 FYEKMQ (reference sequence). CDR3 sequence reads: CASSLWEGGGSAEAFF. In DNA, the CDR3 is TGTGCCAGCAGCTTATGGGAGGGCGGGGGGAGCGCTGAAGCTTTCTTT.

The chain joins TRBV20-1 to TRBJ1-3; D unresolved. Per germline, CDR1 DFQATT and CDR2 SNEGSKA (reference sequence). Trimming shortened V by 3 bases and J by 0 bases, and 9 bases separated the two germline ends. This CDR3 is 14 amino acids long. The CDR3 bases are TGCAGTGCTAGTAACGTGCGCTCTGGAAACACCATATATTTT. This encodes CSASNVRSGNTIYF.

The V call is TRBV11-2, the J call TRBJ1-2; TRBD1 agrees at 7 bases. J was trimmed by 8 bases and V by 0 bases; bases with no gene match: 9. Germline CDR1 is SGHAT and CDR2 is FQNNGV. The CDR3 totals 15 residues. CDR3 sequence: CASSLEGTVQGGYTF. The CDR3 DNA reads TGTGCCAGCAGCTTAGAAGGGACAGTTCAGGGGGGCTACACCTTC.

The J gene is TRBJ1-2, the V gene TRBV24-1, with D unresolved. The V end lost 3 bases, the J end lost 1 base, and 8 bases lay between the germline ends. The V gene's germline CDR1 is KGHDR and CDR2 SFDVKD. The CDR3 length is 14 residues. For the CDR3, the DNA is TGTGCCACCAGTGATACAGAACTTAACTATGGCTACACCTTC. It specifies CATSDTELNYGYTF.

The chain combines TRBV3-1 (or the pseudogene TRBV3-2) with TRBJ2-2, with 7 bases fitting TRBD1. Trimming at V came to 5 bases and at J to 4 bases, leaving 7 bases not matched to a gene. Per the germline V gene, CDR1 is LGHDT and CDR2 is YNNKEL (reference sequence). The CDR3 consists of 15 residues. CDR3: CASSVRTGFTGELFF. CDR3 sequence (DNA): TGTGCCAGCAGCGTACGGACAGGTTTCACCGGGGAGCTGTTTTTT.